Each of the 23 T cell receptor beta chains below was sequenced from the same sample in a study of identical twins (dated by TCRdb to about 2016). Library preparation was by 5' RACE. The instrument was an Illumina HiSeq 2000. TCRdb took the public reads, trimmed them with fastp at Q25, ran MiXCR for clone calling and kept in-frame beta chains. Duplicate CDR3 protein sequences are folded into a single record with the most common DNA and genes. The sample has 1,800,000 or so distinct CDR3 sequences on record, around 29% of them singletons. The top ten clonotypes cover less than 0.35% of the sample. The sample taken for sequencing was cord blood. The source is a newborn girl in good health.

There are many counts of this clonotype. The chain carries TRBV6-5 and TRBJ2-5; possibly TRBD1 for D (5 bases). Trimming removed 0 bases at V and 4 bases at J, with 9 bases between. CDR3 length: 14 residues. Germline-derived CDR1 and CDR2 are MNHEY and SVGAGI. The CDR3 reads CASSYSGQGETQYF. The CDR3 DNA follows: TGTGCCAGCAGTTACTCGGGGCAGGGAGAGACCCAGTACTTC.

This clonotype has just a few counts. The DNA of the CDR3 is TGTGCCAGCAGTTACTCACCACCAGGGCCAATCAATGAGCAGTTCTTC. Encoded protein: CASSYSPPGPINEQFF. V gene TRBV6-5 combines with J gene TRBJ2-1; D perhaps matches TRBD1 (5 bases). Looked up from germline, CDR1 is MNHEY and CDR2 is SVGAGI. V was clipped by 0 bases and J by 6 bases, with 15 bases between them. The CDR3 spans 16 residues.

The V call is TRBV2, the J call TRBJ2-7; 7 bases agree with TRBD2. Germline CDR1 and CDR2: SNHLY and FYNNEI. The CDR3 totals 16 residues. The J segment lost 0 bases and the V segment lost 10 bases, leaving 15 bases of the junction unmatched. The CDR3 is CATNYPWRESSYEQYF. The CDR3 DNA reads TGTGCCACCAACTATCCTTGGCGGGAGAGCTCCTACGAGCAGTACTTC.

The genes are TRBV28 and TRBJ2-6; 7 nucleotides align to TRBD2. The V segment lost 7 bases and the J segment 4 bases; nucleotides outside the gene matches: 10. The CDR3 totals 16 residues. Germline V lookup: CDR1 MDHEN, CDR2 SYDVKM. DNA for the CDR3: TGTGCCAGCACGGGAGGATACCTAAGAGGGGCCAACGTCCTGACTTTC. Its translation: CASTGGYLRGANVLTF.

This clonotype was counted between two and nine times. The genes are TRBV3-1 and TRBJ2-7; perhaps D is TRBD1 or TRBD2 (6 bases each). The germline V gene has CDR1 LGHDT and CDR2 YNNKEL (reference sequence). The V end lost 1 base, the J end lost 7 bases, and 11 bases lay between the germline ends. The CDR3 spans 13 residues. In DNA, the CDR3 is TGTGCCAGCAGCCAAGGTACAGGGACTGAGCAGTACTTC. This codes for CASSQGTGTEQYF.

V and J are TRBV7-2 and TRBJ1-2; no clear D. The ends were cut back, 3 bases at V and 0 bases at J, with 14 bases in the middle. Germline V gene lookup returns CDR1 SGHTA and CDR2 FQGNSA. This CDR3 contains 16 residues. CDR3 nucleotides: TGTGCCAGCAGCTTTGGCAAGGGAGCCCCTAACTATGGCTACACCTTC. It yields the protein CASSFGKGAPNYGYTF.

The V gene is TRBV27, the J gene TRBJ2-7; tentative D call: TRBD1 (6 bases). The germline gives CDR1 MNHEY, CDR2 SMNVEV (reference sequence). Trimming removed 1 base at V and 10 bases at J, with 14 bases between. CDR3 length: 13 residues. This chain's CDR3 is CASSLWQQGSQYF. The CDR3 nucleotides read TGTGCCAGCAGTTTATGGCAACAGGGCTCACAGTACTTC.

V and J are TRBV6-5 and TRBJ1-5; D unclear. CDR3 length: 15 residues. Trimming removed 0 bases from V and 2 bases from J, with 8 bases in between. Germline CDR1 MNHEY, CDR2 SVGAGI. The CDR3 DNA follows: TGTGCCAGCAGTTACTCGAAGCGGGGCAATCAGCCCCAGCATTTT. This sequence encodes CASSYSKRGNQPQHF.

V is TRBV4-1 and J is TRBJ2-7, with TRBD2 matching over 8 bases. The CDR3 runs 17 residues. J lost 1 base, V lost 0 bases, and 8 bases had no gene match. Germline loops: CDR1 MGHRA, CDR2 YSYEKL. CDR3 protein: CASSQDHSSGGSYEQYF. In DNA form, the CDR3 reads TGCGCCAGCAGCCAAGACCATTCCAGCGGGGGTTCCTACGAGCAGTACTTC.

V and J are TRBV14 and TRBJ2-7, with 10 bases lining up with TRBD2. The V gene end was trimmed by 1 base and the J gene end by 5 bases; junction bases not matched to a gene: 8. The germline V gene has CDR1 SGHDN and CDR2 FVKESK. The CDR3 has 16 residues. The CDR3 region has the DNA TGTGCCAGCAGCCAAGTAGGGCTAGCGGGAGTCCACGAGCAGTACTTC. It translates to CASSQVGLAGVHEQYF.

This clonotype was found a few times. The chain recombines TRBV11-2 with TRBJ2-7; D perhaps matches TRBD2 (7 bases). Germline-derived CDR1 and CDR2 are SGHAT and FQNNGV. This CDR3 is built from 17 residues. Trimming removed 1 base from V and 0 bases from J, with 16 bases in between. The CDR3 protein is CASSLVRGGVGSYEQYF. DNA of the CDR3: TGTGCCAGCAGCTTAGTGAGGGGGGGAGTGGGCTCCTACGAGCAGTACTTC.

A few counts support this clonotype. The genes are TRBV5-1 and TRBJ2-1; 11 bases align to TRBD2. Looked up from germline, CDR1 is SGHRS and CDR2 is YFSETQ. The CDR3 contains 15 residues. The trim removed 7 bases at V and 5 bases at J, leaving 8 bases unmatched. This CDR3 reads CASGPSGGSNNEQFF. CDR3 sequence (DNA): TGCGCCAGCGGGCCTAGCGGGGGGTCTAACAATGAGCAGTTCTTC.

This clonotype was counted only a few times. The J gene is TRBJ1-4, the V gene TRBV6-5; no reliable D call. CDR1 is MNHEY, CDR2 SVGAGI, per germline. V was trimmed by 5 bases and J by 6 bases, leaving 16 bases between them. This CDR3 region has 15 residues. The CDR3 DNA reads as TGTGCCAGCAGTCGCTACCCCTTTGAGGATGAAAAACTGTTTTTT. Translating gives CASSRYPFEDEKLFF.

In its sample, this clonotype was seen once. V and J are TRBV14 and TRBJ1-3; no reliable D call. The CDR3 length is 16 residues. Trimming cost V 0 bases and J 0 bases, with 9 bases left between them. Germline assignment: CDR1 SGHDN and CDR2 FVKESK. The DNA of the CDR3 is TGTGCCAGCAGCCAAGAGACACACCGCTCTGGAAACACCATATATTTT. Protein product: CASSQETHRSGNTIYF.

V gene TRBV19 combines with J gene TRBJ2-1; possible D gene TRBD2, 6 bases. Germline lookup yields CDR1 LNHDA and CDR2 SQIVND (reference sequence). V was pared by 1 base and J by 3 bases, with 10 bases between. CDR3 length equals 15 residues. CDR3 sequence: CASSIGGEDYNEQFF. The CDR3 nucleotides read TGTGCCAGTAGTATAGGAGGGGAGGACTACAATGAGCAGTTCTTC.

This chain connects TRBV27 to TRBJ2-1; perhaps TRBD1 as D (5 bases). Between the trimmed V and J ends, which lost 8 bases and 13 bases, there was a span of 18 bases. The CDR3 spans 12 residues. The germline CDR1 and CDR2 sequences are MNHEY and SMNVEV (reference sequence). CDR3 sequence: CASGPSKGDQFF. The CDR3, as DNA: TGTGCCAGCGGCCCGTCCAAAGGGGATCAGTTCTTC.

The chain uses TRBV20-1 and TRBJ2-7, with D tentatively TRBD2 (5 bases). This CDR3 spans 12 amino acids. Germline CDR1 and CDR2: DFQATT and SNEGSKA (reference sequence). V was cut by 8 bases and J by 3 bases, with 14 bases left in between. DNA for the CDR3: TGCAGTTCACAATCGGGGAACTACGAGCAGTACTTC. Residues: CSSQSGNYEQYF.

This clonotype was counted a few times. The chain couples TRBV7-9 to TRBJ2-5, with TRBD2 identical over 12 bases. Trimming took 0 bases from V and 3 from J; bases not matched to a gene: 5. This CDR3 comprises 17 residues. Germline V gives CDR1 SEHNR, CDR2 FQNEAQ (reference sequence). CDR3 bases: TGTGCCAGCAGCTTAGCCCCAACTAGCGGGGGGAAAGAGACCCAGTACTTC. Translated, it gives CASSLAPTSGGKETQYF.

This clonotype occurred a few times. The chain is built from TRBV14 and TRBJ1-4; 7 bases agree with TRBD1. V trimming: 1 base; J trimming: 4 bases; junction bases outside the gene matches: 9. The CDR3 runs 17 residues. Germline V gene data show CDR1 as SGHDN and CDR2 as FVKESK. The CDR3 region is CASSQVAGRGSNEKLFF. CDR3 nucleotide sequence: TGTGCCAGCAGCCAAGTCGCGGGCAGGGGGAGTAATGAAAAACTGTTTTTT.

Details on this clonotype: Just one base apart from a much larger clone, this may be a read error. The gene calls are TRBV7-9 and TRBJ1-2; no definite D call. The CDR3 extends over 14 amino acids. Germline-derived CDR1 and CDR2 are SEHNR and FQNEAQ (reference sequence). The CDR3 protein is CANSFSKANYGYTF. CDR3 nucleotide sequence: TGTGCCAACAGCTTTTCCAAAGCTAACTATGGCTACACCTTC.

This clonotype was detected only a few times. The gene calls are TRBV29-1 and TRBJ1-2, with a possible D match to TRBD1 (5 bases). Germline V gene data show CDR1 as SQVTM and CDR2 as ANQGSEA. V gave up 7 bases and J gave up 4 bases, with 16 bases separating them. The length of the CDR3 is 13 residues. The CDR3 protein is CSAGRVLGYGYTF. In nucleotides, the CDR3 is TGCAGCGCTGGCAGGGTGTTGGGCTATGGCTACACCTTC.

This chain uses TRBV7-2 with TRBJ1-5; 7 bases map to TRBD1. V shed 5 bases and J 2 bases; nucleotides not matched to a gene: 9. Germline V gene lookup returns CDR1 SGHTA and CDR2 FQGNSA. This CDR3 has 16 amino acids. This CDR3 is CASSPGQTLGNQPQHF. CDR3 bases: TGTGCCAGCAGCCCGGGACAGACTTTAGGCAATCAGCCCCAGCATTTT.

The chain recombines TRBV20-1 with TRBJ2-3, with D perhaps matching TRBD1 (6 bases). Germline assignment: CDR1 DFQATT and CDR2 SNEGSKA (reference sequence). The CDR3 is 14 amino acids. V was cut by 5 bases and J by 2 bases, with 14 bases left in between. CDR3 DNA: TGCAGTGCTTCGCCTCGGACAGCCACAGATACGCAGTATTTT. It translates to CSASPRTATDTQYF.